A single sample is the source of the 30 T cell receptor beta chains below, sequenced in a study of shared clonotypes between healthy human individuals. Some clones are missing from TCRdb's copy, which holds only in-frame ones; the method was immunoSEQ multiplex PCR. The table shows 550,000 to 850,000 clones, with about 74% occurring only once. Sequencing input: memory CD4+ T cells sorted from blood. Subset indicated: CD45RA-negative fraction. The receptors were gathered from a woman in her 30s in good health.

This chain uses TRBV28 with TRBJ2-1; D uncertain. V was trimmed by 5 bases and J by 8 bases, leaving 13 bases between them. CDR1 and CDR2 (germline): MDHEN, SYDVKM. The CDR3 contains 13 residues. The DNA of the CDR3 is TGTGCCAGCAGTCCTCGTTGGGCGTATGAGCAGTTCTTC. It is translated as CASSPRWAYEQFF.

V gene TRBV28 combines with J gene TRBJ2-5; D is undetermined. Trimming pared 6 bases from V and 4 bases from J, leaving 6 bases between. The CDR3 has 11 amino acids. CDR1 is MDHEN, CDR2 SYDVKM, per germline. DNA of the CDR3: TGTGCCAGCAGGTTGCGAGAGACCCAGTACTTC. Protein product: CASRLRETQYF.

This clone was counted a single time. The rearrangement uses TRBV2 and TRBJ2-7; D is uncertain. This CDR3 has 12 residues. Germline CDR1 and CDR2: SNHLY and FYNNEI. V was pared by 4 bases and J by 4 bases, with 8 bases between. The CDR3 region has the DNA TGTGCCAGCAGTGGGTTAATTTACGAGCAGTACTTC. It codes for CASSGLIYEQYF.

J is TRBJ2-3 and V is TRBV7-9, with D perhaps being TRBD1 or TRBD2 (5 bases each). Germline V gives CDR1 SEHNR, CDR2 FQNEAQ (reference sequence). The CDR3 sequence is 13 residues long. V lost 2 bases to trimming and J lost 5 bases, with 8 bases between them. The CDR3 bases are TGTGCCAGCAGCTTAAGTGGGGGAGATACGCAGTATTTT. Translated, it gives CASSLSGGDTQYF.

This rearrangement joins TRBV28 to TRBJ2-3, with TRBD1 as a possible D gene (6 bases). This CDR3 spans 13 amino acids. V lost 5 bases to trimming and J lost 5 bases, with 11 bases between them. Germline values: CDR1 MDHEN, CDR2 SYDVKM. CDR3 in amino acids: CASSTGWGDTQYF. Written as DNA, the CDR3 is TGTGCCAGCAGTACAGGGTGGGGAGATACGCAGTATTTT. Full variable domain (missing parts from reference TRBV28 and TRBJ2-3): DVKVTQSSRYLVKRTGEKVFLECVQDMDHENMFWYRQDPGLGLRLIYFSYDVKMKEKGDIPEGYSVSREKKERFSLILESASTNQTSMYLCASSTGWGDTQYFGPGTRLTVL.

The J gene is TRBJ1-5, the V gene TRBV18; D not resolved. V lost 3 bases and J 7 bases, leaving 13 bases between the germline ends. Germline assignment: CDR1 KGHSH and CDR2 LQKENI. The CDR3 is 14 amino acids. This chain's CDR3 is CASSPGNPPQPQHF. The DNA of the CDR3 is TGTGCCAGCTCACCTGGGAACCCTCCCCAGCCCCAGCATTTT.

This clone was seen a single time. The chain joins TRBV6-6 to TRBJ2-5; no reliable D call. Germline V CDR1 and CDR2: MNHNY, SVGAGI (reference sequence). The germline V and J ends were trimmed by 2 bases and 6 bases, with 10 bases remaining between them. CDR3 length equals 13 residues. DNA of the CDR3: TGTGCCAGCAGTTACGCGGTTGTCCAGACCCAGTACTTC. It is translated as CASSYAVVQTQYF.

Many counts were recorded for this clone. The chain is built from TRBV28 and TRBJ2-6, with D possibly TRBD1 on 5 matching bases. The CDR3 length is 16 residues. The ends were cut back, 6 bases at V and 0 bases at J, with 12 bases in the middle. Germline V CDR1 and CDR2: MDHEN, SYDVKM. CDR3 region: CASSATGPSGANVLTF. CDR3 coding DNA: TGTGCCAGCAGCGCCACAGGACCCTCTGGGGCCAACGTCCTGACTTTC.

This clone was counted a few times. The chain couples TRBV19 to TRBJ1-4; unclear D gene. This CDR3 contains 17 residues. The V end was cut by 2 bases, the J end by 8 bases, with 21 bases between. Germline V gene sequence: CDR1 LNHDA, CDR2 SQIVND (reference sequence). CDR3 bases: TGTGCCAGTAGTATATTCCCAAATGGGAGGGAACACGAAAAACTGTTTTTT. This gives the protein CASSIFPNGREHEKLFF.

This chain connects TRBV5-1 to TRBJ1-1, with D maybe TRBD1 (5 bases). Trimming left V 0 bases short and J 3 bases short, with 6 bases between. Per the germline V gene, CDR1 is SGHRS and CDR2 is YFSETQ. The CDR3 has 13 residues. The DNA of the CDR3 is TGCGCCAGCAGCTTGGGGGGACACACTGAAGCTTTCTTT. Translation gives CASSLGGHTEAFF.

This sequence joins TRBV20-1 and TRBJ1-2; D remains unclear. CDR3 length: 10 residues. The V end was cut by 6 bases, the J end by 6 bases, with 8 bases between. From germline, CDR1 is DFQATT and CDR2 SNEGSKA (reference sequence). The CDR3: CSATLNGYTF. The CDR3 nucleotides read TGCAGTGCAACGCTAAATGGCTACACCTTC.

V and J are TRBV11-2 and TRBJ2-7; D is undetermined. The germline CDR1 and CDR2 sequences are SGHAT and FQNNGV. V gave up 0 bases and J gave up 6 bases, with 18 bases separating them. The CDR3 is 16 residues long. The CDR3 here is CASSLEGRPLALEQYF. CDR3 sequence (DNA): TGTGCCAGCAGCTTAGAAGGTCGGCCGCTTGCGCTCGAGCAGTACTTC.

This clone was counted a few times. This rearrangement joins TRBV10-3 to TRBJ1-2; tentatively, D is TRBD1 (6 bases). The ends were cut back, 1 base at V and 2 bases at J, with 14 bases in the middle. The CDR3 is 16 amino acids. Germline lookup yields CDR1 ENHRY and CDR2 SYGVKD. The DNA for the CDR3 is TGTGCCATCAGTGAGTTGGACAGCCGGTTAAACTATGGCTACACCTTC. It translates to CAISELDSRLNYGYTF.

This clone showed up many times. The chain has TRBV4-1 and TRBJ1-3, with D possibly TRBD1 on 6 matching bases. Trimming took off 4 bases at V and 2 bases at J, with 18 bases between the two ends. The CDR3 runs to 17 residues. Germline V gene lookup returns CDR1 MGHRA and CDR2 YSYEKL. DNA of the CDR3: TGCGCCAGCAGCCGGGGGGGGCTGATTAGCGCTGGAAACACCATATATTTT. Protein: CASSRGGLISAGNTIYF.

Note on this clone: Since a far larger clone is one base different, this is likely a read error. The chain recombines TRBV27 with TRBJ2-3; D is perhaps TRBD1 (6 bases). Germline V CDR1 and CDR2: MNHEY, SMNVEV (reference sequence). CDR3 size: 13 residues. V dropped 6 bases and J dropped 4 bases, with 11 bases sitting between them. The CDR3: CASRLQGPDTQYF. The CDR3 DNA sequence: TGTGCCAGCAGGCTACAGGGCCCAGATACGCAGTATTTT.

The gene calls are TRBV18 and TRBJ2-1; D remains ambiguous. Between the trimmed V and J ends, which lost 2 bases and 7 bases, there was a span of 18 bases. The CDR3 runs 16 residues. Germline CDR1 and CDR2: KGHSH and LQKENI. CDR3 DNA sequence: TGTGCCAGCTCACCAATTTCCGCTCCCTTTGGTAATGAGCAGTTCTTC. This encodes CASSPISAPFGNEQFF.

This clone is a singleton in its sample. The rearrangement joins TRBV5-1 to TRBJ2-1, with TRBD1 as a possible D gene (6 bases). Between the trimmed V and J ends, which lost 4 bases and 7 bases, there was a span of 12 bases. Germline V gene data show CDR1 as SGHRS and CDR2 as YFSETQ. This CDR3 has 13 residues. The CDR3 region has the DNA TGCGCCAGCAGCGGAAACAGGGAAAATGAGCAGTTCTTC. Translated, it gives CASSGNRENEQFF.

The chain carries TRBV27 and TRBJ2-2, with 13 bases that match TRBD2. The ends lost 3 bases at V and 5 bases at J; junction bases unmatched: 3. CDR3 length: 16 residues. Germline CDR1 reads MNHEY; CDR2 reads SMNVEV (reference sequence). The CDR3 bases are TGTGCCAGCAGTTTGGGACTAGCGGGAATGACCGGGGAGCTGTTTTTT. Protein: CASSLGLAGMTGELFF.

This chain links TRBV25-1 with TRBJ2-7, with TRBD2 matching over 8 bases. Germline V gives CDR1 MGHDK, CDR2 SYGVNS. The J segment lost 4 bases and the V segment lost 2 bases, leaving 4 bases of the junction unmatched. This CDR3 has 14 residues. The CDR3 is CASSEASGPYEQYF. The DNA of the CDR3 is TGTGCCAGCAGTGAAGCTAGCGGGCCTTACGAGCAGTACTTC.

This chain joins TRBV27 and TRBJ2-7; 11 nucleotides agree with TRBD2. The junction had 0 bases not matched to a gene; V was cut back by 5 bases and J by 0 bases. Germline CDR1 is MNHEY and CDR2 is SMNVEV (reference sequence). The CDR3 runs to 14 residues. CDR3 nucleotides: TGTGCCAGCAGTGGGACTAGCGGCTCCTACGAGCAGTACTTC. Residues: CASSGTSGSYEQYF.

The gene calls are TRBV14 and TRBJ1-2, with D unresolved. The CDR3 covers 13 residues. The ends were cut back, 2 bases at V and 3 bases at J, with 7 bases in the middle. The germline CDR1 and CDR2 sequences are SGHDN and FVKESK. The CDR3, as DNA: TGTGCCAGCAGCCAATCACGGGACTATGGCTACACCTTC. It specifies CASSQSRDYGYTF.

The chain has TRBV27 and TRBJ1-3; the D gene is possibly TRBD1 (6 bases). Germline V gene lookup returns CDR1 MNHEY and CDR2 SMNVEV (reference sequence). V shed 5 bases and J shed 1 base, with 9 bases lying between them. The CDR3 extends over 14 amino acids. The CDR3 reads CASSRDTSGNTIYF. In DNA form, the CDR3 reads TGTGCCAGCAGTCGGGACACATCTGGAAACACCATATATTTT.

The chain couples TRBV5-1 to TRBJ2-5, with 11 bases identical to TRBD1. Germline CDR1 and CDR2: SGHRS and YFSETQ. The CDR3 has 16 residues. V dropped 4 bases and J dropped 3; count of bases not matched to a gene: 8. CDR3 in amino acids: CASSAGTGGIKETQYF. Written as DNA, the CDR3 is TGCGCCAGCAGCGCAGGGACAGGGGGTATTAAAGAGACCCAGTACTTC.

The chain employs TRBV7-9 and TRBJ2-7; TRBD1 matches at 10 bases. Germline V gene data show CDR1 as SEHNR and CDR2 as FQNEAQ (reference sequence). Trimming cost V 5 bases and J 6 bases; bases outside gene matches: 1. The CDR3 length is 12 residues. The CDR3 here is CASSGTGVEQYF. The CDR3 nucleotides are TGTGCCAGCAGCGGGACAGGGGTCGAGCAGTACTTC.

This clone has a single count. The chain links TRBV18 to TRBJ2-7; D gene uncertain. Germline CDR1 is KGHSH and CDR2 is LQKENI. CDR3 size: 14 residues. The V end was cut by 3 bases, the J end by 2 bases, with 11 bases between. As DNA, the CDR3 is TGTGCCAGCTCACCGGGTGCCCCCACCTACGAGCAGTACTTC. Protein product: CASSPGAPTYEQYF.

The rearrangement uses TRBV29-1 and TRBJ2-1, with 11 bases aligning to TRBD2. This CDR3 region has 17 residues. Trimming removed 6 bases from V and 7 bases from J; junction bases left unmatched: 17. Looked up from germline, CDR1 is SQVTM and CDR2 is ANQGSEA. The CDR3 is CSVKVGLAGSSRNEQFF. The CDR3 DNA reads TGCAGCGTGAAAGTCGGACTAGCGGGCTCTTCTCGGAATGAGCAGTTCTTC.

This chain joins TRBV7-9 and TRBJ2-1; no firm D call. Germline CDR1 SEHNR, CDR2 FQNEAQ (reference sequence). The CDR3 contains 14 residues. The germline V and J ends were trimmed by 7 bases and 0 bases, with 10 bases remaining between them. CDR3 residues: CASTTSSSYNEQFF. The DNA for the CDR3 is TGTGCCAGCACAACTTCGAGCTCCTACAATGAGCAGTTCTTC.

In the case of this clone: Other DNA variants within this sample encode the same CDR3. The V gene is TRBV5-1, the J gene TRBJ2-3; a weak D match, TRBD1 (6 bases). Germline CDR1 reads SGHRS; CDR2 reads YFSETQ. Trimming cost V 2 bases and J 2 bases, with 9 bases left between them. CDR3 length: 14 amino acids. CDR3 protein: CASSLGGSTDTQYF. The CDR3 coding sequence is TGCGCCAGCAGCTTAGGGGGTTCCACAGATACGCAGTATTTT. Drawing the rest from reference TRBV5-1 and TRBJ2-3, the complete variable domain is KAGVTQTPRYLIKTRGQQVTLSCSPISGHRSVSWYQQTPGQGLQFLFEYFSETQRNKGNFPGRFSGRQFSNSRSEMNVSTLELGDSALYLCASSLGGSTDTQYFGPGTRLTVL.

The CDR3 loop reads CASGSTGRLVTEAFF. CDR3 in DNA: TGTGCCAGCGGATCGACAGGGAGGCTGGTCACTGAAGCTTTCTTT. The V gene is TRBV28, the J gene TRBJ1-1; 7 nucleotides line up with TRBD1. The CDR3 loop spans 15 amino acids. Germline V gives CDR1 MDHEN, CDR2 SYDVKM. Losses at the gene ends were 8 bases for V and 4 bases for J; bases not matched to a gene: 13. Together with reference TRBV28 and TRBJ1-1, the CDR3 gives the full variable domain: DVKVTQSSRYLVKRTGEKVFLECVQDMDHENMFWYRQDPGLGLRLIYFSYDVKMKEKGDIPEGYSVSREKKERFSLILESASTNQTSMYLCASGSTGRLVTEAFFGQGTRLTVV.

The chain uses TRBV18 and TRBJ2-7; D call uncertain. Germline CDR1 reads KGHSH; CDR2 reads LQKENI. V was pared by 2 bases and J by 9 bases, with 11 bases between. The CDR3 is 12 amino acids. The CDR3 region has the DNA TGTGCCAGCTCACCAAACGCCGAGGTGCAGTACTTC. Amino acid sequence: CASSPNAEVQYF.